This T cell receptor beta chain emerged from a study of blood T cell repertoires in COVID-19. This CDR3 has 17 amino acids. Germline CDR1 is SEHNR and CDR2 is FQNEAQ (reference sequence). V lost 5 bases, J lost 1 base, and 9 bases stayed unmatched. Method: immunoSEQ multiplex PCR; TCRdb's copy keeps in-frame clones and lacks some. The sample includes around 160,000 clones, around 80% of them seen just once. Those who participated ranged in age from 18 to 89 years and resided in 20 to 25 US areas. This sequence originates from a man aged 45-60 years who had recovered from COVID-19. Sequencing input: PBMCs or T cells enriched from blood (not recorded which). The gene calls are TRBV7-9 and TRBJ2-3; 10 bases are a match to TRBD2. Written as DNA, the CDR3 is TGTGCCAGCAGCCCTTATACTAGCGGGGAAGGCACAGATACGCAGTATTTT. Translated: CASSPYTSGEGTDTQYF.